Following are 27 T cell receptor beta chains from one sample sequenced in a study of CD8 T cells in ankylosing spondylitis. Using its own MiXCR run on the 5' RACE reads, TCRdb lists one record per CDR3 protein. The sample includes 220,000 or so distinct CDR3 sequences, roughly a tenth of them seen just once. Sequencing used blood, either unsorted or a sorted T cell fraction (not recorded which). These receptors all stem from a male donor with ankylosing spondylitis or in good health (not recorded which).

In regard to this clonotype: A much more abundant neighbour one base away suggests this may be a read error. The conserved closing phenylalanine or tryptophan is absent in this CDR3, likely reflecting a read error. The V call is TRBV5-1, the J call TRBJ1-1; D is undetermined. CDR3 length equals 15 residues. V lost 1 base and J lost 4, with 14 bases in between. Germline V CDR1 and CDR2: SGHRS, YFSETQ. The CDR3 loop reads CASSLFWEEGTEAFY. CDR3 nucleotides: TGCGCCAGCAGCTTGTTTTGGGAAGAAGGCACTGAAGCTTTCTAT.

This clonotype was detected a few times. The chain employs TRBV29-1 and TRBJ2-7, with 7 bases fitting TRBD2. Trimming cost V 0 bases and J 3 bases; bases outside gene matches: 8. Germline CDR1 SQVTM, CDR2 ANQGSEA. The CDR3 contains 15 residues. CDR3 in amino acids: CSVEDGSGEGYEQYF. The CDR3 DNA reads TGCAGCGTTGAAGACGGGAGTGGGGAGGGCTACGAGCAGTACTTC.

This clonotype has at least ten counts. This chain uses TRBV6-5 with TRBJ1-2; D unresolved. The CDR3 consists of 14 residues. The V end lost 3 bases, the J end lost 8 bases, and 16 bases lay between the germline ends. Per the germline V gene, CDR1 is MNHEY and CDR2 is SVGAGI. The DNA of the CDR3 is TGTGCCAGCAGTTATACTGGACGAGCGTTCGGCTACACCTTC. Encoded protein: CASSYTGRAFGYTF.

This clonotype was observed many times. The J gene is TRBJ1-5, the V gene TRBV12-3 or TRBV12-4, with a possible D match to TRBD1 (5 bases). The CDR3 is 13 amino acids. V shed 5 bases and J shed 4 bases, with 9 bases lying between them. In nucleotides, the CDR3 is TGTGCCAGCAGTCAATCAGGGAATCAGCCCCAGCATTTT. Protein: CASSQSGNQPQHF.

This clonotype was detected a few times. V is TRBV5-1 and J is TRBJ1-2; D remains ambiguous. CDR1 is SGHRS and CDR2 is YFSETQ in the germline V gene. Trimming took 4 bases from V and 4 from J, leaving 11 bases between them. The length of the CDR3 is 13 residues. This CDR3 is CASSLTPLYGYTF. The CDR3 DNA is TGCGCCAGCAGCCTCACACCACTCTATGGCTACACCTTC.

This clonotype has at least ten counts. The chain combines TRBV7-2 with TRBJ2-5, with 14 bases fitting TRBD2. From germline, CDR1 is SGHTA and CDR2 FQGNSA. The CDR3 is 17 residues long. J gave up 4 bases and V 3 bases, and 7 bases lay outside the gene matches. CDR3 in DNA: TGTGCCAGCAGCTTGAACCGACTAGCGGGGGGGCTAGAGACCCAGTACTTC. Amino acids: CASSLNRLAGGLETQYF.

The CDR3 region is CASSLVAGTYGYTF. CDR3 DNA: TGTGCCAGCAGTTTAGTTGCGGGGACTTATGGCTACACCTTC. The chain uses TRBV12-3 or TRBV12-4 and TRBJ1-2, with a weak D call TRBD1 (5 bases). V lost 1 base and J 5 bases, leaving 11 bases between the germline ends. The CDR3 is 14 amino acids.

This clonotype was found a few times. The V and J genes are TRBV24-1 and TRBJ1-1; D is ambiguous. Trimming cost V 5 bases and J 8 bases, with 14 bases left between them. Germline V gene sequence: CDR1 KGHDR, CDR2 SFDVKD. The CDR3 spans 13 residues. CDR3 residues: CATSASGEREAFF. CDR3 sequence (DNA): TGTGCCACCAGTGCATCGGGAGAGAGGGAAGCTTTCTTT.

This clonotype was observed many times. The rearrangement links TRBV29-1 to TRBJ2-3, with D possibly matching TRBD1 (6 bases). The CDR3 has 15 residues. Trimming cost V 6 bases and J 1 base, with 17 bases left between them. In germline, CDR1 is SQVTM, CDR2 ANQGSEA. This CDR3 reads CSVPPGVFGTDTQYF. CDR3 bases: TGCAGCGTCCCTCCAGGGGTTTTCGGCACAGATACGCAGTATTTT.

This clonotype showed up just a few times. The J gene is TRBJ2-3, the V gene TRBV7-9, with D perhaps TRBD1 or TRBD2 (5 bases each). Trimming stripped 1 base from V and 6 bases from J, with 11 bases between. The germline V gene has CDR1 SEHNR and CDR2 FQNEAQ (reference sequence). The CDR3 extends over 14 amino acids. The chain's CDR3 is CASSLGGSYDTQYF. For the CDR3, the DNA is TGTGCCAGCAGCTTAGGGGGGAGCTACGATACGCAGTATTTT. The full variable domain, with the rest looked up from reference TRBV7-9 and TRBJ2-3, is DTGVSQNPRHKITKRGQNVTFRCDPISEHNRLYWYRQTLGQGPEFLTYFQNEAQLEKSRLLSDRFSAERPKGSFSTLEIQRTEQGDSAMYLCASSLGGSYDTQYFGPGTRLTVL.

This clonotype was counted ten times or more. The chain couples TRBV7-2 to TRBJ2-3; D is unresolved. The germline V gene encodes CDR1 SGHTA and CDR2 FQGNSA. The length of the CDR3 is 13 residues. Between the trimmed V and J ends, which lost 2 bases and 6 bases, there was a span of 9 bases. The chain's CDR3 is CASSLPALDTQYF. The CDR3 nucleotides are TGTGCCAGCAGCTTACCAGCGTTGGATACGCAGTATTTT.

The chain employs TRBV7-2 and TRBJ2-5; possible D gene TRBD2, 6 bases. This CDR3 comprises 14 residues. The germline V gene encodes CDR1 SGHTA and CDR2 FQGNSA. The ends were cut back, 3 bases at V and 1 base at J, with 9 bases in the middle. CDR3 sequence (DNA): TGTGCCAGCAGCTTCTGGGACTTCCAAGAGACCCAGTACTTC. As protein: CASSFWDFQETQYF. Full variable domain (rest looked up from reference TRBV7-2 and TRBJ2-5): GAGVSQSPSNKVTEKGKDVELRCDPISGHTALYWYRQSLGQGLEFLIYFQGNSAPDKSGLPSDRFSAERTGGSVSTLTIQRTQQEDSAVYLCASSFWDFQETQYFGPGTRLLVL.

This clonotype was picked up many times. This rearrangement joins TRBV9 to TRBJ2-3; 10 nucleotides match TRBD2. V was clipped by 0 bases and J by 3 bases; unmatched bases: 4. From germline, CDR1 is SGDLS and CDR2 YYNGEE. The CDR3 runs 16 residues. For the CDR3, the DNA is TGTGCCAGCAGCGTAGATTATAGCGGGGGGACAGATACGCAGTATTTT. Translated, it gives CASSVDYSGGTDTQYF.

In this sample, this clonotype turned up many times. J is TRBJ1-2 and V is TRBV29-1; 7 bases map to TRBD1. The ends lost 6 bases at V and 8 bases at J; junction bases unmatched: 6. From germline, CDR1 is SQVTM and CDR2 ANQGSEA. The CDR3 length is 11 residues. CDR3 amino acids: CSVNPGGGYTF. CDR3 DNA: TGCAGCGTCAACCCAGGGGGGGGCTACACCTTC.

This clonotype has more than one count but fewer than ten. The V gene is TRBV28, the J gene TRBJ2-5, with 9 bases fitting TRBD2. Trimming at V came to 4 bases and at J to 3 bases, leaving 3 bases not matched to a gene. The length of the CDR3 is 14 residues. Looked up from germline, CDR1 is MDHEN and CDR2 is SYDVKM. The CDR3 nucleotides read TGTGCCAGCAGTTACGCTAGCGGGGAAGAGACCCAGTACTTC. Translated, it gives CASSYASGEETQYF.

This clonotype was detected ten times or more. The genes are TRBV27 and TRBJ1-5, with 7 nucleotides matching TRBD1. V shed 6 bases and J 7 bases; nucleotides not matched to a gene: 6. This CDR3 region has 13 residues. Germline CDR1 is MNHEY and CDR2 is SMNVEV (reference sequence). In nucleotides, the CDR3 is TGTGCCAGCAGACTGACAGGGTTGCAGCCCCAGCATTTT. It codes for CASRLTGLQPQHF.

In the case of this clonotype: Given a much more abundant clone one base away, this may be a read error. The chain joins TRBV20-1 to TRBJ2-7; D not certain. The CDR3 has 12 residues. Germline V lookup: CDR1 DFQATT, CDR2 SNEGSKA (reference sequence). The CDR3 sequence: CSAGPPSYEQSF. In DNA form, the CDR3 reads TGCAGTGCTGGGCCACCTTCCTACGAGCAGTCCTTC.

The V call is TRBV6-1, the J call TRBJ1-5, with 8 bases fitting TRBD1. The CDR3 loop spans 16 amino acids. In germline, CDR1 is MNHNS, CDR2 SASEGT. With 3 bases clipped from V and 1 base from J, the junction kept 5 bases outside the gene matches. CDR3: CASSDRGRGSNQPQHF. The CDR3 DNA is TGTGCCAGCAGTGACAGGGGGCGGGGGAGCAATCAGCCCCAGCATTTT.

This clonotype was recorded many times. V is TRBV5-1 and J is TRBJ2-2; D is uncertain. V was shortened by 0 bases and J by 3 bases, with 12 bases between the two germline ends. Germline lookup yields CDR1 SGHRS and CDR2 YFSETQ. The CDR3 totals 16 residues. In DNA, the CDR3 is TGCGCCAGCAGCTTGGCCGAGGTCGGGTACACCGGGGAGCTGTTTTTT. It codes for CASSLAEVGYTGELFF.

This clonotype has at least ten counts. CDR3 nucleotide sequence: TGTGCCAGTAAGGGGGCTTACACCGGGGAGCTGTTTTTT. It encodes CASKGAYTGELFF. The V gene is TRBV19, the J gene TRBJ2-2; TRBD1 agrees at 7 bases. The CDR3 loop spans 13 amino acids. V lost 7 bases to trimming and J lost 3 bases; unmatched junction nucleotides: 2. The germline CDR1 and CDR2 sequences are LNHDA and SQIVND (reference sequence).

About this clonotype: A much larger clone differs by one base, so this may be a read error. The genes are TRBV29-1 and TRBJ2-5; D remains ambiguous. The CDR3 covers 13 residues. Per germline, CDR1 SQVTM and CDR2 ANQGSEA. Here the CDR3 reads CSVEDGRQETQCF. In nucleotides, the CDR3 is TGCAGCGTTGAAGACGGTAGGCAAGAGACCCAGTGCTTC.

This clonotype occurred a few times. The rearrangement joins TRBV18 to TRBJ1-2; D unresolved. Trimming stripped 3 bases from V and 8 bases from J, with 22 bases between. Germline V lookup: CDR1 KGHSH, CDR2 LQKENI. This CDR3 contains 16 residues. The CDR3 nucleotides read TGTGCCAGCTCACCCGGTCCTGACGGATCCGGCGGGGGCTACACCTTC. As protein: CASSPGPDGSGGGYTF. Full variable domain (remainder filled in from reference TRBV18 and TRBJ1-2): NAGVMQNPRHLVRRRGQEARLRCSPMKGHSHVYWYRQLPEEGLKFMVYLQKENIIDESGMPKERFSAEFPKEGPSILRIQQVVRGDSAAYFCASSPGPDGSGGGYTFGSGTRLTVV.

This clonotype was observed at least ten times. CDR3 in DNA: TGCAGCGTGACGACGAGTTCCTACAATGAGCAGTTCTTC. It yields the protein CSVTTSSYNEQFF. This sequence joins TRBV29-1 and TRBJ2-1; no definite D call. CDR3 length: 13 amino acids. Germline V CDR1 and CDR2: SQVTM, ANQGSEA. The V and J ends lost 6 bases and 1 base respectively, with 10 bases between them.

The chain couples TRBV11-1 to TRBJ2-1; 7 bases fit TRBD1. The V gene's germline CDR1 is SGHAT and CDR2 FQDESV (reference sequence). The CDR3 totals 13 residues. The V segment lost 7 bases and the J segment 7 bases; nucleotides outside the gene matches: 7. The CDR3 here is CASNEGGWNEQFF. The CDR3 nucleotides read TGTGCCAGCAATGAAGGGGGCTGGAATGAGCAGTTCTTC.

In this sample, this clonotype turned up many times. The rearrangement links TRBV27 to TRBJ2-7; no clear D gene. CDR3 length: 13 residues. Germline CDR1 and CDR2: MNHEY and SMNVEV (reference sequence). V lost 0 bases to trimming and J lost 6 bases, with 9 bases between them. The CDR3: CASSLSVAREQYF. CDR3 DNA sequence: TGTGCCAGCAGTTTATCGGTTGCTCGCGAGCAGTACTTC.

This clonotype was counted only a few times. This sequence joins TRBV5-8 and TRBJ2-3, with D possibly being TRBD2 (5 bases). This CDR3 has 15 amino acids. Trimming left V 4 bases short and J 1 base short, with 13 bases between. Germline-derived CDR1 and CDR2 are SGHTS and YDEGEE. DNA for the CDR3: TGTGCCAGCAGCCCTGGCGGGTCGGGCACAGATACGCAGTATTTT. It translates to CASSPGGSGTDTQYF.

This clonotype was seen ten or more times. The chain is built from TRBV7-9 and TRBJ2-7, with 10 nucleotides matching TRBD2. V lost 4 bases and J lost 3; bases outside the gene matches: 3. Germline-derived CDR1 and CDR2 are SEHNR and FQNEAQ (reference sequence). CDR3 length equals 14 residues. CDR3 sequence (DNA): TGTGCCAGCAGCTCCACTAGCGGGGACTACGAGCAGTACTTC. As protein: CASSSTSGDYEQYF.